These T cell receptor beta chains were read from a single sample in a study of vaccination and CD4 T cells after COVID-19. TCRdb used MiXCR to reprocess the PCR reads, holding one entry per CDR3 protein. Of about 9,500 distinct CDR3 sequences listed, less than 50% are singletons. These receptors have no identified antigens. Sample: CD4+ T cells from blood, cultured in vitro. These receptors all come from a human donor in good health. The CDR3 runs from the conserved cysteine through the conserved F or W. Fields, in order: CDR3 DNA, CDR3 protein, V gene, clone size, J gene, D gene. The D gene is left open where the match is weak. Clone sizes are given selectively: once, few, many, or a class where the clone is expanded.

CDR3nt: TGCAGTGCAGCTGAATGGGGGGGCCCTATGGAGACCCAGTACTTC; CDR3aa: CSAAEWGGPMETQYF; v_gene: TRBV20-1; abundance: few; j_gene: TRBJ2-5; d_gene: NA
CDR3nt: TGTGCCAGCAGCTTTGCGGGAGTGGAGACCCAGTACTTC; CDR3aa: CASSFAGVETQYF; v_gene: TRBV7-9; abundance: NA; j_gene: TRBJ2-5; d_gene: TRBD2
CDR3nt: TGTGCCAGCAGTTACTCTAGCAATCAGCCCCAGCATTTT; CDR3aa: CASSYSSNQPQHF; v_gene: TRBV6-5; abundance: NA; j_gene: TRBJ1-5; d_gene: NA
CDR3nt: TGTGCCAGCAGCCCTACCGACAAGAACACTGAAGCTTTCTTT; CDR3aa: CASSPTDKNTEAFF; v_gene: TRBV21-1; abundance: NA; j_gene: TRBJ1-1; d_gene: NA
CDR3nt: TGTGCCAGCAGTCACTCGGGACTAGCGGAGAACTACGAGCAGTACTTC; CDR3aa: CASSHSGLAENYEQYF; v_gene: TRBV6-5; abundance: NA; j_gene: TRBJ2-7; d_gene: TRBD2
CDR3nt: TGTGCCAGCAGCCGGGAACTAGCGGGAGGGGGTGTAACAGATACGCAGTATTTT; CDR3aa: CASSRELAGGGVTDTQYF; v_gene: TRBV2; abundance: few; j_gene: TRBJ2-3; d_gene: TRBD2
CDR3nt: TGTGCCAGCAGCGCAGGGGACCATTACGAGCAGTACTTC; CDR3aa: CASSAGDHYEQYF; v_gene: TRBV5-4; abundance: few; j_gene: TRBJ2-7; d_gene: NA
CDR3nt: TGTGCCAGCAGTTGGGACTCTCCCAGGCAGTACTTC; CDR3aa: CASSWDSPRQYF; v_gene: TRBV27; abundance: NA; j_gene: TRBJ2-7; d_gene: NA
CDR3nt: TGCAGTGCTAGAGATAGACCTGGAAACACCATATATTTT; CDR3aa: CSARDRPGNTIYF; v_gene: TRBV20-1; abundance: few; j_gene: TRBJ1-3; d_gene: NA
CDR3nt: TGCGCCAGCAGCCCCGAGGAGACAGTGAACGAGCAGTACTTC; CDR3aa: CASSPEETVNEQYF; v_gene: TRBV5-1; abundance: NA; j_gene: TRBJ2-7; d_gene: NA
CDR3nt: TGTGCCAGCAGTCCGAACCGGGGGGCCTCTAACTATGGCTACACCTTC; CDR3aa: CASSPNRGASNYGYTF; v_gene: TRBV6-1; abundance: NA; j_gene: TRBJ1-2; d_gene: NA
CDR3nt: TGCGCCAGCAGTCAGCCCGGGGACTATGGCTACACCTTC; CDR3aa: CASSQPGDYGYTF; v_gene: TRBV23-1; abundance: NA; j_gene: TRBJ1-2; d_gene: NA
CDR3nt: TGTGCCATCGGTCGCAGGAGGGATGGCTACACCTTC; CDR3aa: CAIGRRRDGYTF; v_gene: TRBV14; abundance: medium-sized; j_gene: TRBJ1-2; d_gene: NA
CDR3nt: TGTGCCAGCAGTCAGGTGACTGGAAACACCATATATTTT; CDR3aa: CASSQVTGNTIYF; v_gene: TRBV2; abundance: NA; j_gene: TRBJ1-3; d_gene: NA
CDR3nt: TGTGCCAGCAGTTACGGACGGCCTAACTATGGCTACACCTTC; CDR3aa: CASSYGRPNYGYTF; v_gene: TRBV6-2/TRBV6-3; abundance: NA; j_gene: TRBJ1-2; d_gene: NA
CDR3nt: TGCAGTGCCCATATGGCGGTGGGACAGGGAAATTCACCCCTCCACTTT; CDR3aa: CSAHMAVGQGNSPLHF; v_gene: TRBV20-1; abundance: NA; j_gene: TRBJ1-6; d_gene: TRBD1
CDR3nt: TGTGCCAGCAAGCGGGGTAGCGGAAACCAAGAGACCCAGTACTTC; CDR3aa: CASKRGSGNQETQYF; v_gene: TRBV28; abundance: NA; j_gene: TRBJ2-5; d_gene: TRBD2
CDR3nt: TGCGCCAGCAGCTTGGCCGGGACAGGGGTTCCCGAGCAGTACTTC; CDR3aa: CASSLAGTGVPEQYF; v_gene: TRBV5-1; abundance: NA; j_gene: TRBJ2-7; d_gene: TRBD1
CDR3nt: TGCAGTGCTAGATGGGAAGAGACCCAGTACTTC; CDR3aa: CSARWEETQYF; v_gene: TRBV20-1; abundance: NA; j_gene: TRBJ2-5; d_gene: NA
CDR3nt: TGTGCCAGCAGCTTAGGACTGGCAGGCCTCTCCTATGGCTACACCTTC; CDR3aa: CASSLGLAGLSYGYTF; v_gene: TRBV7-9; abundance: few; j_gene: TRBJ1-2; d_gene: NA